This T cell receptor (beta chain) comes out of a study of blood T cell repertoires in COVID-19. Whole-study context: The United States, Italy and Spain were the sources of the acute and convalescent COVID-19 samples.

Germline CDR1 reads LGHDT; CDR2 reads YNNKEL (reference sequence). The V gene lost 3 bases and the J gene lost 6 bases, with 9 bases spanning the gap. This CDR3 has 12 amino acids. The table came from immunoSEQ multiplex PCR; TCRdb's copy has only in-frame clones and leaves some out. This table holds fewer than 250,000 clones, 86% found once. Sequenced sample: PBMCs or T cells enriched from blood (not recorded which). The receptor was isolated from a woman between 40 and 50 years old in a cohort exposed to, infected with or recovered from COVID-19 (not recorded which). The chain recombines TRBV3-1 (or the pseudogene TRBV3-2) with TRBJ2-7; D uncertain. The CDR3 protein is CASSHGSIEQYF. CDR3 nucleotide sequence: TGTGCCAGCAGCCACGGGTCGATCGAGCAGTACTTC.